This paragraph covers one T cell receptor (beta chain) sequence. The data stem from a study of blood T cell repertoires in COVID-19. About the research overall: T cells, B-cell-depleted T cells, or PBMCs provided the cDNA or gDNA that served as material.

Assay: immunoSEQ multiplex PCR; the TCRdb copy retains only in-frame clones and omits some. The sample consists of some 96,000 clones, 86% of them appearing once. V lost 3 bases and J lost 2, with 18 bases in between. The CDR3 has 17 amino acids. CDR1 is SGDLS, CDR2 YYNGEE, per germline. The genes are TRBV9 and TRBJ1-5; possible D gene TRBD1, 5 bases. This receptor was taken from an elderly man with acute or convalescent COVID-19. The source material was peripheral blood. The CDR3: CASSAGLVTDGNQPQHF. The CDR3 nucleotides read TGTGCCAGCAGCGCCGGCCTAGTGACAGATGGCAATCAGCCCCAGCATTTT.